This TCR beta chain was recorded in a study of human versus mouse CDR3 diversity and MHC coevolution. The overall study: The immunoSEQ assay reportedly detects one in 200,000 T cells.

The table came from immunoSEQ multiplex PCR; TCRdb's copy has only in-frame clones and leaves some out. The repertoire holds tens of thousands of clones, about 93% seen once, with 1.3% in the top ten. In regard to this clone: As yet, its antigen is unknown.

The V gene lost 8 bases and the J gene lost 3 bases, with 13 bases spanning the gap. The CDR3 has 13 residues. The germline CDR1 and CDR2 sequences are MNHEY and SVGAGI. Notes on the study in general: Humans had the largest estimated TCR beta repertoire, 1.5 million to 2 million clonotypes.

The J gene is TRBJ1-2, the V gene TRBV6-5, with a tentative D call TRBD1 (6 bases). This TCR came from a person aged 25 to 75 in good health. Sample: naive CD4+ T cells from blood. As to subset: CD45RO-negative CD62L-positive naive CD4 T cells. In DNA form, the CDR3 reads TGTGCCAGCCGGGAACAGGGAGACTATGGCTACACCTTC. As protein: CASREQGDYGYTF.